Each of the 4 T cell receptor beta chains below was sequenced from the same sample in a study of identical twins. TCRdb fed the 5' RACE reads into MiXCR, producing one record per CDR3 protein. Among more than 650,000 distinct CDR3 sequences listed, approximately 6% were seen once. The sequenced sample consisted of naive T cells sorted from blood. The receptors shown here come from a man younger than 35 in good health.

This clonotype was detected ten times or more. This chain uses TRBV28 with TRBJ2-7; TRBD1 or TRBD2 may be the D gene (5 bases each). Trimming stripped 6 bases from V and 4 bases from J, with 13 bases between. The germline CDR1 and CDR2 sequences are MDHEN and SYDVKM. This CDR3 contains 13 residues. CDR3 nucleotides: TGTGCCAGCAGCGTACATGGGGGATACGAGCAGTACGTC. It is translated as CASSVHGGYEQYV.

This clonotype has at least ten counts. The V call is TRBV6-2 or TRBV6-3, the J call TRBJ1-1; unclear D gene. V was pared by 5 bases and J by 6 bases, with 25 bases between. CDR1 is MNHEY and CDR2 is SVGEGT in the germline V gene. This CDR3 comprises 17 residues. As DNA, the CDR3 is TGTGCCAGCAGTCCTCGCCTCCGGACGCACCTCTCTGCTGAAGCTTTCTTT. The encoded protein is CASSPRLRTHLSAEAFF.

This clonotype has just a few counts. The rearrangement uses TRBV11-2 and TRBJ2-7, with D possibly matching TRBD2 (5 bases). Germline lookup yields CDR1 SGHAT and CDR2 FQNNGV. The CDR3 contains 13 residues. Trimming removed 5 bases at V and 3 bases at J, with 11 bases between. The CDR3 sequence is CASSLLADYEQYF. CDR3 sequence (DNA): TGTGCCAGCAGCCTCCTAGCAGACTACGAGCAGTACTTC.

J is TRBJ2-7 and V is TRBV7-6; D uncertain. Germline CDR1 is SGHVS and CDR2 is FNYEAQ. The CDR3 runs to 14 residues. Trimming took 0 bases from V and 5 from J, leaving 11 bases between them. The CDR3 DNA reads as TGTGCCAGCAGCTTAGCATCAAGGGTGGACGAGCAGTACTTC. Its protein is CASSLASRVDEQYF.